This passage covers 17 T cell receptor beta chains from one sample sequenced in a study of shared clonotypes between healthy human individuals. The table came from immunoSEQ multiplex PCR; TCRdb's copy has only in-frame clones and leaves some out. The table has about 1.1 million clones, 70% to 85% seen once; the top ten hold about 0.89%. Material for sequencing was memory CD4+ T cells from PBMCs. This sample's subset: CD45RA-negative fraction. The receptors stem from a man between 18 and 35 years old in good health. Some clones in this sample may be carry-over from other donors' samples.

This clone was counted only a few times. V gene TRBV30 combines with J gene TRBJ2-3, with D possibly being TRBD1 (5 bases). This CDR3 is built from 14 residues. V gave up 1 base and J gave up 1 base, with 9 bases separating them. From germline, CDR1 is GTSNPN and CDR2 SVGIG (reference sequence). CDR3 residues: CAWSGGHRTDTQYF. The CDR3 region has the DNA TGTGCCTGGAGTGGTGGACATCGCACAGATACGCAGTATTTT.

The chain carries TRBV4-1 and TRBJ2-2, with D perhaps TRBD2 (6 bases). CDR1 and CDR2 (germline): MGHRA, YSYEKL. The CDR3 is 14 amino acids. The germline V and J ends were trimmed by 4 bases and 6 bases, with 12 bases remaining between them. The CDR3 is CASSLREAPGELFF. The DNA for the CDR3 is TGCGCCAGCAGCCTCAGGGAGGCCCCCGGGGAGCTGTTTTTT.

The rearrangement joins TRBV29-1 to TRBJ2-3; TRBD2 matches at 7 bases. Germline loops: CDR1 SQVTM, CDR2 ANQGSEA. The CDR3 contains 11 residues. V shed 6 bases, J shed 7 bases, and the junction held 4 bases outside the gene matches. The CDR3, as DNA: TGCAGCGTAGGGGAGGGAAATACGCAGTATTTT. This codes for CSVGEGNTQYF.

CDR3 bases: TGTGCCAGCAGCTTGAACAGCCCCCTCTCTGGAAACACCATATATTTT. Its protein is CASSLNSPLSGNTIYF. The chain combines TRBV7-6 with TRBJ1-3, with D unresolved. The CDR3 extends over 16 amino acids. Germline V lookup: CDR1 SGHVS, CDR2 FNYEAQ. V was shortened by 3 bases and J by 0 bases, with 12 bases between the two germline ends.

The chain carries TRBV9 and TRBJ2-3, with TRBD2 identical over 7 bases. The CDR3 covers 14 residues. Germline-derived CDR1 and CDR2 are SGDLS and YYNGEE. V lost 4 bases to trimming and J lost 5 bases; unmatched junction nucleotides: 7. The CDR3 bases are TGTGCCAGCAGCCCCGGGAGGTGGGGAGATACGCAGTATTTT. Translating it yields CASSPGRWGDTQYF. Filled out from reference TRBV9 and TRBJ2-3, the complete variable domain reads DSGVTQTPKHLITATGQRVTLRCSPRSGDLSVYWYQQSLDQGLQFLIQYYNGEERAKGNILERFSAQQFPDLHSELNLSSLELGDSALYFCASSPGRWGDTQYFGPGTRLTVL.

The J gene is TRBJ1-1, the V gene TRBV28; tentatively, D is TRBD1 (5 bases). Trimming took off 6 bases at V and 1 base at J, with 15 bases between the two ends. Germline loops: CDR1 MDHEN, CDR2 SYDVKM. This CDR3 region has 15 residues. The CDR3 protein is CASSSSRGWNTEAFF. The CDR3 coding sequence is TGTGCCAGCAGCTCATCTCGGGGCTGGAACACTGAAGCTTTCTTT.

Comment on this clone: Within the sample, other DNA sequences also encode this same CDR3. This sequence joins TRBV5-1 and TRBJ1-5; a weak D match, TRBD1 (6 bases). This CDR3 contains 14 residues. The germline gives CDR1 SGHRS, CDR2 YFSETQ. Trimming took off 2 bases at V and 2 bases at J, with 8 bases between the two ends. DNA for the CDR3: TGCGCCAGCAGCTTAGCAGGGGGCAATCAGCCCCAGCATTTT. Translated: CASSLAGGNQPQHF. Drawing the rest from reference TRBV5-1 and TRBJ1-5, the complete variable domain is KAGVTQTPRYLIKTRGQQVTLSCSPISGHRSVSWYQQTPGQGLQFLFEYFSETQRNKGNFPGRFSGRQFSNSRSEMNVSTLELGDSALYLCASSLAGGNQPQHFGDGTRLSIL.

The V gene is TRBV4-1, the J gene TRBJ1-4; the match to TRBD1 covers 9 bases. This CDR3 has 15 residues. Germline CDR1 MGHRA, CDR2 YSYEKL. The V segment lost 6 bases and the J segment 8 bases; nucleotides outside the gene matches: 10. CDR3 amino acids: CASSQQGAGTEKLFF. The DNA of the CDR3 is TGCGCCAGCAGTCAACAGGGGGCGGGAACGGAAAAACTGTTTTTT.

V and J are TRBV29-1 and TRBJ2-7, with 7 bases fitting TRBD1. Germline loops: CDR1 SQVTM, CDR2 ANQGSEA. After removal of 7 bases from V and 2 bases from J, the junction contained 14 bases not matched to a gene. This CDR3 has 15 amino acids. The CDR3 bases are TGCAGCGCCCAAAGGGGTCGGGACAGCACCTACGAGCAGTACTTC. It translates to CSAQRGRDSTYEQYF.

The V and J genes are TRBV5-1 and TRBJ2-2; the match to TRBD1 covers 8 bases. This CDR3 contains 14 residues. The V and J ends lost 1 base and 8 bases, in that order; junction bases with no gene match: 4. Germline V gene data show CDR1 as SGHRS and CDR2 as YFSETQ. CDR3 coding DNA: TGCGCCAGCAGCTTGTTTGGACAGGGTGGGGAGCTGTTTTTT. It translates to CASSLFGQGGELFF.

V is TRBV10-3 and J is TRBJ2-7; D remains unclear. The germline V and J ends were trimmed by 3 bases and 3 bases, with 15 bases remaining between them. Germline assignment: CDR1 ENHRY and CDR2 SYGVKD. The CDR3 sequence is 15 residues long. As DNA, the CDR3 is TGTGCCATCAGTGATAGCTCTCCCCACCGCTACGAGCAGTACTTC. It encodes CAISDSSPHRYEQYF.

This clone was counted only a few times. The chain is built from TRBV6-5 and TRBJ1-2; 7 bases are a match to TRBD1. The CDR3 loop spans 13 amino acids. V shed 5 bases and J 4 bases; nucleotides not matched to a gene: 4. The germline CDR1 and CDR2 sequences are MNHEY and SVGAGI. CDR3 nucleotide sequence: TGTGCCAGCAGTCCGACAGGGATCTATGGCTACACCTTC. Its translation: CASSPTGIYGYTF.

The rearrangement uses TRBV25-1 and TRBJ2-7; TRBD2 matches at 11 bases. V dropped 4 bases and J dropped 2; count of bases not matched to a gene: 13. This CDR3 region has 18 residues. Germline values: CDR1 MGHDK, CDR2 SYGVNS. DNA of the CDR3: TGTGCCAGCAGTGCCGGGCCGTCGGGACTAGCGGCCACCTACGAGCAGTACTTC. It is translated as CASSAGPSGLAATYEQYF.

This clone was recorded a few times. The V and J genes are TRBV9 and TRBJ1-2, with D possibly TRBD1 on 6 matching bases. V was trimmed by 3 bases and J by 2 bases, leaving 11 bases between them. The CDR3 is made up of 14 amino acids. Germline CDR1 is SGDLS and CDR2 is YYNGEE. The CDR3 reads CASSARQVNYGYTF. The CDR3 DNA follows: TGTGCCAGCAGCGCCCGACAGGTGAACTATGGCTACACCTTC. Supplemented by reference TRBV9 and TRBJ1-2, the full variable domain reads DSGVTQTPKHLITATGQRVTLRCSPRSGDLSVYWYQQSLDQGLQFLIQYYNGEERAKGNILERFSAQQFPDLHSELNLSSLELGDSALYFCASSARQVNYGYTFGSGTRLTVV.

The chain uses TRBV11-3 and TRBJ2-2; the D is unclear. Germline V gives CDR1 SGHNT, CDR2 YENEEA. Deletions cut 5 bases from V and 4 bases from J, with 5 bases between. The CDR3 covers 12 residues. The DNA for the CDR3 is TGTGCCAGCAGCGTCCCCACCGGGGAGCTGTTTTTT. This sequence encodes CASSVPTGELFF.

The sample holds many counts of this clone. The rearrangement uses TRBV5-1 and TRBJ2-5; D might be TRBD2 (7 bases). V was trimmed by 4 bases and J by 5 bases, leaving 18 bases between them. Germline CDR1 SGHRS, CDR2 YFSETQ. CDR3 length: 15 residues. CDR3 nucleotides: TGCGCCAGCAGCCCCCGCGGGGGCCTTGGGGAGACCCAGTACTTC. Translating it yields CASSPRGGLGETQYF.

In this sample, this clone turned up a few times. The chain couples TRBV4-2 to TRBJ2-1; TRBD2 matches at 9 bases. V gave up 0 bases and J gave up 2 bases; unmatched junction bases: 5. From germline, CDR1 is LGHNA and CDR2 YNFKEQ. The CDR3 extends over 17 amino acids. The CDR3 nucleotides are TGTGCCAGCAGCCAAGATAGGGCTAGCGGGACCTACAATGAGCAGTTCTTC. Amino acid sequence: CASSQDRASGTYNEQFF.